The rows below give T cell receptor beta chains drawn from one sample of a study of CD8 T cells in ankylosing spondylitis. Each CDR3 protein gets one entry after TCRdb re-called the 5' RACE reads with MiXCR. Among 250,000 or so distinct CDR3 sequences, roughly 18% were seen once, and the ten largest hold around 30%. Sequences were obtained from blood, either unsorted or a sorted T cell fraction (not recorded which). The receptors come from a male donor with ankylosing spondylitis or in good health (not recorded which). CDR3s include the opening cysteine and the closing phenylalanine or tryptophan. D genes are given only for firm matches. A clone size is listed for some rows: how often the clone was seen (once, few, many), or a class if it is expanded.

cdr3_nt: TGTGCCAGCAGCCCGATCCAGGGATACAATGAGCAGTTCTTC
cdr3_aa: CASSPIQGYNEQFF
j_call: TRBJ2-1
v_call: TRBV11-2
d_call: .
clone_size: .

cdr3_nt: TGTGCCAGCAGCTTGGGGCGGGAGTTATCCTACGAGCAGTACTTC
cdr3_aa: CASSLGRELSYEQYF
j_call: TRBJ2-7
v_call: TRBV7-9
d_call: TRBD2
clone_size: .

cdr3_nt: TGTGCCAGCAGCTTTGACACAGATACGCAGTATTTT
cdr3_aa: CASSFDTDTQYF
j_call: TRBJ2-3
v_call: TRBV13
d_call: .
clone_size: .

cdr3_nt: TGTGCCAGCAGCGCCGTCGGACAGAACTACGAGCAGTACTTC
cdr3_aa: CASSAVGQNYEQYF
j_call: TRBJ2-7
v_call: TRBV9
d_call: .
clone_size: few

cdr3_nt: TGCAGCGTTGGACCGGGACAGGGGGCTGGTGACTATGGCTACACCTTC
cdr3_aa: CSVGPGQGAGDYGYTF
j_call: TRBJ1-2
v_call: TRBV29-1
d_call: TRBD1
clone_size: many

cdr3_nt: TGTGCCAGCAGTTACTCGCCGGGGACACAAGAGACCCAGTACTTC
cdr3_aa: CASSYSPGTQETQYF
j_call: TRBJ2-5
v_call: TRBV6-5
d_call: .
clone_size: few

cdr3_nt: TGTGCCAGCAGCGGACTAGCGGGTTACCAAGAGACCCAGTACTTC
cdr3_aa: CASSGLAGYQETQYF
j_call: TRBJ2-5
v_call: TRBV6-2/TRBV6-3
d_call: TRBD2
clone_size: .

cdr3_nt: TGCAGCGTATATGGGGTCCAGCGGGAGGCCACAGATACGCAGTATTTT
cdr3_aa: CSVYGVQREATDTQYF
j_call: TRBJ2-3
v_call: TRBV29-1
d_call: TRBD2
clone_size: .

cdr3_nt: TGTGCCAGCAGTGAACTCGAGTGGGAGCAGTACTTC
cdr3_aa: CASSELEWEQYF
j_call: TRBJ2-7
v_call: TRBV25-1
d_call: .
clone_size: few

cdr3_nt: TGCGCCAGCAGTGAGGCCTTAGGGGGAGTTGACCAGTTCTTC
cdr3_aa: CASSEALGGVDQFF
j_call: TRBJ2-1
v_call: TRBV10-1
d_call: .
clone_size: many

cdr3_nt: TGTGCCAGCAGCCCCCCGGACAGATTCACTGAAGCTTTCTTT
cdr3_aa: CASSPPDRFTEAFF
j_call: TRBJ1-1
v_call: TRBV5-5
d_call: .
clone_size: once

cdr3_nt: TGCGCCAGCAGCTTCCGACAGGCAAACTACGAGCAGTACTTC
cdr3_aa: CASSFRQANYEQYF
j_call: TRBJ2-7
v_call: TRBV5-1
d_call: .
clone_size: .

cdr3_nt: TGCAGCGTTGATGGTGCTAGAGGAAACCCCAATGAGCAGTTCTTC
cdr3_aa: CSVDGARGNPNEQFF
j_call: TRBJ2-1
v_call: TRBV29-1
d_call: .
clone_size: few

cdr3_nt: TGTGCCAGCAGCTTGGACATGTTTTTTGCAGACGAAAAACTGTTTTTT
cdr3_aa: CASSLDMFFADEKLFF
j_call: TRBJ1-4
v_call: TRBV7-8
d_call: .
clone_size: few

cdr3_nt: TGTGCCAGCAGTTTAGCGGGAGTGGCGACAGATACGCAGTATTTT
cdr3_aa: CASSLAGVATDTQYF
j_call: TRBJ2-3
v_call: TRBV12-3/TRBV12-4
d_call: .
clone_size: .

cdr3_nt: TGCAGCGTAAGACAGGGTCACACCGGGGAGCTGTTTTTT
cdr3_aa: CSVRQGHTGELFF
j_call: TRBJ2-2
v_call: TRBV29-1
d_call: TRBD1
clone_size: few